Shown below are 14 T cell receptor beta chains from a single sample sequenced in a study of T cells in Graves' hyperthyroidism and ophthalmopathy. RNA transcripts gave rise to amplified TCR beta CDR3 regions. HTBI primers were used for first-round RT-PCR of the TCR CDR3. TCRdb passed the multiplex PCR reads through MiXCR, listing each CDR3 protein once. The data show about 540,000 distinct CDR3 sequences, with 35% to 55% seen just once and about 8% held by the top ten. Sequencing was carried out using peripheral blood or thyroid tissue (not recorded which). All receptors come from a woman aged 18 to 35 with Graves' hyperthyroidism.

In its sample, this clonotype was seen many times. The gene calls are TRBV2 and TRBJ2-7, with TRBD2 identical over 9 bases. The CDR3 has 15 amino acids. Germline trimming cut 4 bases from V and 5 bases from J; bases unmatched to any gene: 9. Germline V gives CDR1 SNHLY, CDR2 FYNNEI. The CDR3 nucleotides are TGTGCCAGCAGTGGAAGAAGCGGGAGGTCCGACGAGCAGTACTTC. The encoded protein is CASSGRSGRSDEQYF. Looking up the rest from reference TRBV2 and TRBJ2-7 gives the full variable domain: EPEVTQTPSHQVTQMGQEVILRCVPISNHLYFYWYRQILGQKVEFLVSFYNNEISEKSEIFDDQFSVERPDGSNFTLKIRSTKLEDSAMYFCASSGRSGRSDEQYFGPGTRLTVT.

The V and J genes are TRBV19 and TRBJ1-5; D uncertain. V gave up 6 bases and J gave up 4 bases, with 10 bases separating them. The CDR3 consists of 13 residues. Germline values: CDR1 LNHDA, CDR2 SQIVND (reference sequence). The CDR3 sequence: CASSKLRNQPQHF. The CDR3 nucleotides are TGTGCCAGTAGCAAATTAAGAAATCAGCCCCAGCATTTT. Combining the CDR3 with reference TRBV19 and TRBJ1-5 gives the whole variable domain DGGITQSPKYLFRKEGQNVTLSCEQNLNHDAMYWYRQDPGQGLRLIYYSQIVNDFQKGDIAEGYSVSREKKESFPLTVTSAQKNPTAFYLCASSKLRNQPQHFGDGTRLSIL.

The sample holds many counts of this clonotype. The V and J genes are TRBV12-3 or TRBV12-4 and TRBJ1-2; D may be TRBD1 (5 bases). The CDR3 spans 15 residues. Trimming left V 5 bases short and J 2 bases short, with 15 bases between. CDR3 loop: CASSEADRPNYGYTF. CDR3 coding DNA: TGTGCCAGCAGTGAGGCCGACAGACCGAACTATGGCTACACCTTC.

This chain uses TRBV5-1 with TRBJ2-7, with D perhaps matching TRBD1 or TRBD2 (5 bases each). The V end was cut by 0 bases, the J end by 7 bases, with 11 bases between. The CDR3 covers 13 residues. The germline V gene has CDR1 SGHRS and CDR2 YFSETQ. In nucleotides, the CDR3 is TGCGCCAGCAGCTTGGGAGCGGACAATGAGCAGTACTTC. This encodes CASSLGADNEQYF. The variable domain in full, with the rest retrieved from reference TRBV5-1 and TRBJ2-7, is KAGVTQTPRYLIKTRGQQVTLSCSPISGHRSVSWYQQTPGQGLQFLFEYFSETQRNKGNFPGRFSGRQFSNSRSEMNVSTLELGDSALYLCASSLGADNEQYFGPGTRLTVT.

This clonotype was observed many times. This chain connects TRBV27 to TRBJ2-7, with D hard to call. CDR1 and CDR2 (germline): MNHEY, SMNVEV (reference sequence). V was cut by 7 bases and J by 2 bases, with 12 bases left in between. This CDR3 region has 13 residues. CDR3 loop: CASKSSRTYEQYF. The CDR3 DNA reads TGTGCCAGCAAATCCAGTAGAACCTACGAGCAGTACTTC.

This clonotype was picked up many times. V and J are TRBV19 and TRBJ1-1; 9 bases are shared with TRBD1. The J segment lost 0 bases and the V segment lost 3 bases, leaving 8 bases of the junction unmatched. CDR1 is LNHDA and CDR2 is SQIVND in the germline V gene (reference sequence). The CDR3 loop spans 17 amino acids. This CDR3 reads CASSIGGTGIMNTEAFF. In DNA form, the CDR3 reads TGTGCCAGTAGTATCGGTGGGACAGGGATCATGAACACTGAAGCTTTCTTT.

This clonotype came up once. V and J are TRBV11-2 and TRBJ2-7, with D perhaps matching TRBD1 (5 bases). CDR3 length: 14 residues. V was cut by 3 bases and J by 3 bases, with 12 bases left in between. Germline-derived CDR1 and CDR2 are SGHAT and FQNNGV. For the CDR3, the DNA is TGTGCCAGCAGCTTGGGGCAGTCGTACTACGAGCAGTACTTC. Translated: CASSLGQSYYEQYF. The complete variable domain, with remaining parts taken from reference TRBV11-2 and TRBJ2-7, reads EAGVAQSPRYKIIEKRQSVAFWCNPISGHATLYWYQQILGQGPKLLIQFQNNGVVDDSQLPKDRFSAERLKGVDSTLKIQPAKLEDSAVYLCASSLGQSYYEQYFGPGTRLTVT.

The rearrangement joins TRBV29-1 to TRBJ1-2; D remains ambiguous. Germline V gene lookup returns CDR1 SQVTM and CDR2 ANQGSEA. CDR3 size: 11 residues. For the CDR3, the DNA is TGCAGTGAATTCACCTTCTATGGCTACACCTTC. This encodes CSEFTFYGYTF.

This clonotype was detected only a few times. The rearrangement links TRBV29-1 to TRBJ2-7, with a weak D call TRBD2 (6 bases). The germline V gene encodes CDR1 SQVTM and CDR2 ANQGSEA. This CDR3 has 12 amino acids. V was trimmed by 8 bases and J by 4 bases, leaving 15 bases between them. For the CDR3, the DNA is TGCAGCTTATTGGGCGGGATGTACGAGCAGTACTTC. Translating gives CSLLGGMYEQYF.

The chain has TRBV7-9 and TRBJ2-5, with 12 bases lining up with TRBD2. CDR3 length: 14 residues. J gave up 5 bases and V 5 bases, and 3 bases lay outside the gene matches. Germline V gene sequence: CDR1 SEHNR, CDR2 FQNEAQ (reference sequence). The CDR3 here is CASSVGTSGETQYF. CDR3 bases: TGTGCCAGCAGCGTTGGGACTAGCGGGGAGACCCAGTACTTC. The whole variable domain, filled in from reference TRBV7-9 and TRBJ2-5, reads DTGVSQNPRHKITKRGQNVTFRCDPISEHNRLYWYRQTLGQGPEFLTYFQNEAQLEKSRLLSDRFSAERPKGSFSTLEIQRTEQGDSAMYLCASSVGTSGETQYFGPGTRLLVL.

This clonotype was counted at least ten times. The V and J genes are TRBV7-2 and TRBJ2-5; 14 bases agree with TRBD2. The CDR3 length is 19 residues. Trimming at V came to 3 bases and at J to 2 bases, leaving 11 bases not matched to a gene. Germline V gives CDR1 SGHTA, CDR2 FQGNSA. Here the CDR3 reads CASSFLGGLAGVGQETQYF. For the CDR3, the DNA is TGTGCCAGCAGCTTTCTCGGGGGACTAGCGGGAGTAGGGCAAGAGACCCAGTACTTC.

Turning to this clonotype: One base away lies a much larger clone, so this may be a sequencing read error. This chain uses TRBV12-3 or TRBV12-4 with TRBJ2-7; D unresolved. The V gene lost 3 bases and the J gene lost 6 bases, with 12 bases spanning the gap. The CDR3 has 13 amino acids. CDR3 bases: TGTGCCAGCAGTTTCGGGTTATCATGCGAGCAGTACTTC. This sequence encodes CASSFGLSCEQYF.

The sample holds many counts of this clonotype. This chain links TRBV6-5 with TRBJ2-7; 7 positions agree with TRBD1. Looked up from germline, CDR1 is MNHEY and CDR2 is SVGAGI. CDR3 length: 16 amino acids. Trimming removed 2 bases from V and 7 bases from J; junction bases left unmatched: 14. The CDR3 DNA is TGTGCCAGCAGTTACCATACAGGGGCCGTAAGCCATGAGCAGTACTTC. This encodes CASSYHTGAVSHEQYF.

This clonotype was detected once. A much more abundant neighbour one base away suggests this may be a read error. The CDR3 carries no conserved terminal phenylalanine or tryptophan, so it likely arises from a read error. The gene calls are TRBV4-1 and TRBJ2-5, with 13 bases fitting TRBD2. Germline CDR1 MGHRA, CDR2 YSYEKL. The length of the CDR3 is 16 residues. V lost 2 bases, J lost 5 bases, and 5 bases stayed unmatched. CDR3 sequence reads: CASSQPLAGGPETQYL. CDR3 coding DNA: TGCGCCAGCAGCCAACCACTAGCGGGAGGGCCGGAGACCCAGTACCTC.